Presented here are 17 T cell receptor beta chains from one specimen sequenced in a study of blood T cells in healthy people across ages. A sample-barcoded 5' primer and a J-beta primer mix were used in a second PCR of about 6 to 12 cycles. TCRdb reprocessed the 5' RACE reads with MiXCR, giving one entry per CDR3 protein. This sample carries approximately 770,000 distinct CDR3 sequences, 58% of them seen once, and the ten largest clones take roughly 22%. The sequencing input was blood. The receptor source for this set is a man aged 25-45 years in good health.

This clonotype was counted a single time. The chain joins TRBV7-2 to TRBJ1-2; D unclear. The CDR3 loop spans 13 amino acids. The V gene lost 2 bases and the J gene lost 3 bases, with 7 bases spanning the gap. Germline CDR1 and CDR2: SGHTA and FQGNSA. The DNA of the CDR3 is TGTGCCAGCAGCTTACCGACGGACTATGGCTACACCTTC. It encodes CASSLPTDYGYTF.

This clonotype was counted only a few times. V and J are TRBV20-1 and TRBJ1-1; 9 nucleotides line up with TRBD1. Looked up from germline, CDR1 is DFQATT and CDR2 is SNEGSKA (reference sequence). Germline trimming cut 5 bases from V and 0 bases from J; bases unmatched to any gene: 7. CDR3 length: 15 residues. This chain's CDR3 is CSAGLTGGVNTEAFF. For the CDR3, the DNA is TGCAGTGCTGGCCTGACAGGGGGGGTGAACACTGAAGCTTTCTTT.

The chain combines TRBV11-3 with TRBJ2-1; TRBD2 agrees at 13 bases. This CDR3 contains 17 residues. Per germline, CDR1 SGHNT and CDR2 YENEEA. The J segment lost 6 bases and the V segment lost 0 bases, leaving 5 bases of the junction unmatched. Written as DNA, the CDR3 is TGTGCCAGCAGCTTAGAACTAGCGGGAGGGCAAGTCAATGAGCAGTTCTTC. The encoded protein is CASSLELAGGQVNEQFF.

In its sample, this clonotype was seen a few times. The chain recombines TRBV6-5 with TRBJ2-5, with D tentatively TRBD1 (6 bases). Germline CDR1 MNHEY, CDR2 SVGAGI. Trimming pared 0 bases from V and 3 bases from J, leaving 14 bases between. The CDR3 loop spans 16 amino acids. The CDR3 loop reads CASSYSSFGTKETQYF. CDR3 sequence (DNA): TGTGCCAGCAGTTACTCGAGCTTCGGGACAAAAGAGACCCAGTACTTC.

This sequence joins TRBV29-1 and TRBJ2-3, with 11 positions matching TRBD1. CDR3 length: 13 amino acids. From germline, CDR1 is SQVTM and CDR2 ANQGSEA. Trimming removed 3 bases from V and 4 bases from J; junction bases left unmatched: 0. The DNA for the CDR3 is TGCAGCGTTGAGGGACAGGGGGCAGATACGCAGTATTTT. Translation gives CSVEGQGADTQYF.

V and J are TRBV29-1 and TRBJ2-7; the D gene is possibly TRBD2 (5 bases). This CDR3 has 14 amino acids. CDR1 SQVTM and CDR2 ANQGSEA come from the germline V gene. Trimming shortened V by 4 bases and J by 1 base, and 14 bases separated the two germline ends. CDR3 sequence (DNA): TGCAGCGTTGCTTTACTAGGGCAGTCCTACGAGCAGTACTTC. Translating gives CSVALLGQSYEQYF.

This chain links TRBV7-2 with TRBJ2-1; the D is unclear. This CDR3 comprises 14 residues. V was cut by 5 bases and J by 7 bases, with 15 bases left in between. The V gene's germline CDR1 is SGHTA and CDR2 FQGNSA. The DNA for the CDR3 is TGTGCCAGCAGCCGCCAGGATTTCGGTAATGAGCAGTTCTTC. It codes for CASSRQDFGNEQFF.

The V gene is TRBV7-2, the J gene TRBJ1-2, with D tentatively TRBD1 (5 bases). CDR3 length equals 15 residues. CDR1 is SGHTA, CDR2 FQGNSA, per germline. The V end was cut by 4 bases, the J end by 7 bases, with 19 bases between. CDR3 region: CASSSSPQGLVGYTF. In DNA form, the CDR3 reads TGTGCCAGCAGCTCTTCCCCCCAGGGCCTGGTTGGCTACACCTTC.

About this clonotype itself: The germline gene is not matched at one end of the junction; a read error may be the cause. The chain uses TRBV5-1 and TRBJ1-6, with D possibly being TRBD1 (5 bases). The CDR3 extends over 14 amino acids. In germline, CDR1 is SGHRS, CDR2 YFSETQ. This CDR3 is CASSLAGMNSPPHF. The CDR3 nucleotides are TGCGCCAGCAGCTTGGCAGGGATGAATTCACCCCCCCACTTT.

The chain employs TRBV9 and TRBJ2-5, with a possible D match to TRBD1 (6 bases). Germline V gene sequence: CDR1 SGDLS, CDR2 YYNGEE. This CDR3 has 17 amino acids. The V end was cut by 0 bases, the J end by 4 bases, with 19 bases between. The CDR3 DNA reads TGTGCCAGCAGCGTAGGGGACACCGCGGTGGGGAGAGAGACCCAGTACTTC. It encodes CASSVGDTAVGRETQYF.

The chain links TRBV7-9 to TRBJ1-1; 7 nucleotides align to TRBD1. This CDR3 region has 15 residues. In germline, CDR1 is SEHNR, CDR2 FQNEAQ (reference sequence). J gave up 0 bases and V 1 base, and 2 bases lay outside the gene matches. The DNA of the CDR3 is TGTGCCAGCAGCTTAGGAGACAGGGTGAACACTGAAGCTTTCTTT. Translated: CASSLGDRVNTEAFF.

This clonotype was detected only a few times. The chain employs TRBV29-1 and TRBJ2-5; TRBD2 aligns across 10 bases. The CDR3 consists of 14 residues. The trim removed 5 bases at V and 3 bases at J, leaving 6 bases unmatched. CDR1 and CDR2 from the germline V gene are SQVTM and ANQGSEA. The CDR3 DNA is TGCAGCGTTTACGGCCTAGCGGGAGAAGAGACCCAGTACTTC. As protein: CSVYGLAGEETQYF.

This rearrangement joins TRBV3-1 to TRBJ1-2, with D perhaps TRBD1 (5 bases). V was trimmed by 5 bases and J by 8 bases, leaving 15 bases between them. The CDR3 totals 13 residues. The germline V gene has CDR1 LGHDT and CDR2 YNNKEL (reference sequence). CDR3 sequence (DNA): TGTGCCAGCAGCTCGGTGGAGGCAGGGGGCTACACCTTC. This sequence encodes CASSSVEAGGYTF.

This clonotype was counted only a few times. The CDR3 DNA follows: TGTGCCAGCAGTTTATCCCCTATAGCCGGTGAGCAGTTCTTC. Translating gives CASSLSPIAGEQFF. This chain uses TRBV27 with TRBJ2-1; D call uncertain. Germline CDR1 MNHEY, CDR2 SMNVEV (reference sequence). V lost 0 bases, J lost 9 bases, and 12 bases lay in between. The CDR3 has 14 residues.

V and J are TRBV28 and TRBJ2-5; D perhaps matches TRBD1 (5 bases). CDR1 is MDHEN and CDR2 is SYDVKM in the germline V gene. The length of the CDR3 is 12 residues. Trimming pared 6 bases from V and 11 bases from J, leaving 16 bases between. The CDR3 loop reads CASRSGYNEQYF. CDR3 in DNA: TGTGCCAGCAGATCAGGGTACAATGAGCAGTACTTC.

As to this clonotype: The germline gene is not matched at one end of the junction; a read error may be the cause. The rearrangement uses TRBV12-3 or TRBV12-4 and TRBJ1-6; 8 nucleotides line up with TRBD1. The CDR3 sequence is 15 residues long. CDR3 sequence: CASSFRGQLNSPPHF. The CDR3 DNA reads TGTGCCAGCAGTTTCAGGGGGCAGTTGAATTCACCCCCCCACTTT.

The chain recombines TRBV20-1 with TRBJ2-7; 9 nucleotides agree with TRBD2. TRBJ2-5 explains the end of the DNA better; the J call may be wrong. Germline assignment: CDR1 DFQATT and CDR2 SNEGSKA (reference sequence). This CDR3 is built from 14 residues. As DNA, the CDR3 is TGCAGTGCTAGTAGCGGGGGCGGGGTAGAGACCCAGTACTTC. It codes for CSASSGGGVETQYF.